This T cell receptor (beta chain) appears in the sequencing data of a study of post-analysis software for immune sequencing data. Regarding the study as a whole: Roughly 5 TRBV segments were significantly more frequent in patients than in controls. TRBV5-6, TRBV5-1 and TRBV20-1 were among these segments.

Comment on this clonotype: Its specificity is not known.

Prepared libraries of TCR beta cDNA carried unique molecular identifiers. TCRdb re-called the PCR reads with MiXCR, one entry per CDR3 protein. The table records approximately 460,000 distinct CDR3 sequences, roughly 45% of them present only once. The CDR3 contains 15 residues. Looked up from germline, CDR1 is SEHNR and CDR2 is FQNEAQ (reference sequence). V shed 4 bases and J 9 bases; nucleotides not matched to a gene: 11. This TCR was recovered from a girl between 5 and 17 years old with multiple sclerosis. The V and J genes are TRBV7-9 and TRBJ2-1; TRBD2 matches at 8 bases. The material sequenced was blood. The CDR3 DNA reads as TGTGCCAGCAGCTCGTTTGGAGCGGGAGTCCGTGAGCAGTTCTTC. Translating it yields CASSSFGAGVREQFF.